This T cell receptor (beta chain) was captured by sequencing in a study of blood T cell repertoires in COVID-19. Overall study: The United States, Italy and Spain were the sources of the acute and convalescent COVID-19 samples.

Cohort placement rested on clinical history that participants reported themselves. This CDR3 is 16 amino acids long. Unmatched junction bases numbered 6, after V lost 2 bases and J lost 1 base. Germline values: CDR1 SGHDT, CDR2 YYEEEE. Profiling relied on immunoSEQ multiplex PCR, and the TCRdb table lists in-frame clones only, not all of them. The table shows 150,000 to 200,000 clones, with over 80% occurring only once. Sequencing was done on a sample of PBMCs or T cells enriched from blood (not recorded which). The genes are TRBV5-6 and TRBJ2-3; 8 positions match TRBD2. This clonotype was sampled from a woman in her sixties or seventies who had recovered from COVID-19. The CDR3 DNA reads TGTGCCAGCAGCTTCTCAGGACTAGCCGGCACAGATACGCAGTATTTT. This codes for CASSFSGLAGTDTQYF.